This TCR beta chain was sequenced for a study of T cells after yellow fever vaccination. Germline trimming cut 3 bases from V and 5 bases from J; bases unmatched to any gene: 2. CDR3 length equals 14 residues. Germline CDR1 is MNHEY and CDR2 is SMNVEV (reference sequence). TCRdb called the 5' RACE reads again in MiXCR, with one record for every CDR3 protein. The table has about 340,000 distinct CDR3 sequences, 8.7% seen once; the top ten hold about a sixth. Whole-study results and caveats: Post-booster reappearance was seen for most primary-vaccination clones (96% CD4, roughly 86% CD8).

This clonotype was seen many times. The antigen is not known. The chain recombines TRBV27 with TRBJ2-1; 9 bases are a match to TRBD2. The sequence came from a man aged 18 to 29 who received the YFV17D yellow fever vaccine. Specimen: PBMCs, collected on the day of the first yellow fever vaccination. In DNA, the CDR3 is TGTGCCAGCAGTTTCCTAGCGGGGCACAATGAGCAGTTCTTC. It specifies CASSFLAGHNEQFF.